These 28 T cell receptor beta chains originate from one sample sequenced in a study of cytomegalovirus exposure and HLA in healthy donors. Vbeta (60) and Jbeta (13) primers were used in the PCR. Profiled with immunoSEQ multiplex PCR; TCRdb holds only in-frame clones, not every one. The sample includes roughly 130,000 clones, roughly 80% seen only once; the top ten take over 3%. The sample comprised PBMCs. All receptors come from a woman between 40 and 55 years old in good health and CMV-seronegative.

The chain is built from TRBV9 and TRBJ2-5, with a possible D match to TRBD1 (7 bases). V was trimmed by 0 bases and J by 5 bases, leaving 14 bases between them. CDR1 and CDR2 (germline): SGDLS, YYNGEE. The CDR3 runs to 15 residues. DNA for the CDR3: TGTGCCAGCAGCGTAGAGGGGGCCCGGGGGGAGACCCAGTACTTC. It specifies CASSVEGARGETQYF.

This chain connects TRBV9 to TRBJ1-4, with 9 bases identical to TRBD1. CDR3 size: 15 residues. Germline V lookup: CDR1 SGDLS, CDR2 YYNGEE. Trimming removed 4 bases from V and 8 bases from J; junction bases left unmatched: 9. CDR3 sequence: CASSPAGTGTEKLFF. The CDR3 region has the DNA TGTGCCAGCAGCCCAGCCGGGACAGGGACCGAAAAACTGTTTTTT. Together with reference TRBV9 and TRBJ1-4, the CDR3 gives the full variable domain: DSGVTQTPKHLITATGQRVTLRCSPRSGDLSVYWYQQSLDQGLQFLIQYYNGEERAKGNILERFSAQQFPDLHSELNLSSLELGDSALYFCASSPAGTGTEKLFFGSGTQLSVL.

V usage is TRBV4-2 and J usage is TRBJ2-2; 8 bases agree with TRBD2. The CDR3 totals 17 residues. V lost 8 bases and J lost 2; bases outside the gene matches: 13. Looked up from germline, CDR1 is LGHNA and CDR2 is YNFKEQ. The CDR3 bases are TGTGCCAGCCGCCGGACCGCCGCGGGGGGAAACACCGGGGAGCTGTTTTTT. The encoded protein is CASRRTAAGGNTGELFF.

This clone has more than one count but fewer than ten. V gene TRBV2 combines with J gene TRBJ1-5, with TRBD1 as a possible D gene (5 bases). The CDR3 sequence is 13 residues long. Per germline, CDR1 SNHLY and CDR2 FYNNEI. V lost 6 bases to trimming and J lost 14 bases, with 20 bases between them. For the CDR3, the DNA is TGTGCCAGCAGCACAGACCCCGGGACTAGGGAGCATTTT. It is translated as CASSTDPGTREHF.

The chain uses TRBV5-1 and TRBJ2-2; maybe TRBD1 (7 bases). CDR3 length equals 15 residues. Deletions cut 4 bases from V and 6 bases from J, with 16 bases between. Per the germline V gene, CDR1 is SGHRS and CDR2 is YFSETQ. The CDR3 nucleotides are TGCGCCAGCAGCCCATCGACAGGGAGGTCCGGGGAGCTGTTTTTT. This encodes CASSPSTGRSGELFF.

The rearrangement uses TRBV27 and TRBJ1-2, with D possibly TRBD1 on 6 matching bases. CDR1 MNHEY and CDR2 SMNVEV come from the germline V gene (reference sequence). The CDR3 covers 16 residues. V lost 10 bases and J 7 bases, leaving 28 bases between the germline ends. CDR3 loop: CATTGQIGLRQSGYTF. The CDR3 DNA reads as TGTGCCACCACCGGACAGATCGGTTTGCGTCAGAGTGGCTACACCTTC.

This chain uses TRBV28 with TRBJ2-2, with D tentatively TRBD2 (5 bases). The CDR3 spans 16 residues. The germline gives CDR1 MDHEN, CDR2 SYDVKM. The germline V and J ends were trimmed by 8 bases and 4 bases, with 20 bases remaining between them. The CDR3 nucleotides are TGTGCCAGCCGAGATGGACTCCCCAGCCCCACCGGGGAGCTGTTTTTT. Translation gives CASRDGLPSPTGELFF.

The V and J genes are TRBV19 and TRBJ1-4; TRBD1 matches at 7 bases. The CDR3 covers 15 residues. The germline V gene encodes CDR1 LNHDA and CDR2 SQIVND (reference sequence). V lost 10 bases, J lost 4 bases, and 12 bases stayed unmatched. The CDR3 sequence is CAKISGTAFNEKLFF. The DNA of the CDR3 is TGTGCCAAAATATCCGGGACAGCCTTTAATGAAAAACTGTTTTTT.

The genes are TRBV2 and TRBJ2-2, with 7 bases fitting TRBD1. The CDR3 extends over 16 amino acids. Germline V gives CDR1 SNHLY, CDR2 FYNNEI. V shed 1 base and J 1 base; nucleotides not matched to a gene: 3. The chain's CDR3 is CASSEEGALNTGELFF. CDR3 nucleotide sequence: TGTGCCAGCAGTGAAGAGGGGGCCCTGAACACCGGGGAGCTGTTTTTT.

The CDR3 spells CASTTDSGNTIYF. DNA for the CDR3: TGTGCCAGCACCACAGACTCTGGAAACACCATATATTTT. The V gene is TRBV6-1, the J gene TRBJ1-3, with D uncertain. There are 13 residues in the CDR3. The V end lost 7 bases, the J end lost 0 bases, and 7 bases lay between the germline ends. The germline V gene encodes CDR1 MNHNS and CDR2 SASEGT.

The V gene is TRBV20-1, the J gene TRBJ2-7; D remains ambiguous. Germline V gene lookup returns CDR1 DFQATT and CDR2 SNEGSKA (reference sequence). Trimming took 3 bases from V and 6 from J, leaving 9 bases between them. The CDR3 sequence is 11 residues long. The CDR3 spells CSASIASEQYF. The CDR3, as DNA: TGCAGTGCTAGTATAGCTAGCGAGCAGTACTTC.

The rearrangement links TRBV27 to TRBJ1-6, with D perhaps matching TRBD1 (5 bases). The length of the CDR3 is 14 residues. The germline V and J ends were trimmed by 2 bases and 9 bases, with 11 bases remaining between them. Looked up from germline, CDR1 is MNHEY and CDR2 is SMNVEV (reference sequence). DNA for the CDR3: TGTGCCAGCAGTTTAAGGCAGGGCCGTTCACCCCTCCACTTT. This gives the protein CASSLRQGRSPLHF.

The genes are TRBV29-1 and TRBJ1-2; no firm D call. Germline CDR1 reads SQVTM; CDR2 reads ANQGSEA. The V end lost 8 bases, the J end lost 2 bases, and 15 bases lay between the germline ends. This CDR3 contains 13 residues. This CDR3 reads CSTTRGVNYGYTF. In DNA, the CDR3 is TGCAGCACCACCCGAGGAGTAAACTATGGCTACACCTTC.

V usage is TRBV14 and J usage is TRBJ2-1; 9 bases are shared with TRBD1. The length of the CDR3 is 13 residues. The V gene's germline CDR1 is SGHDN and CDR2 FVKESK. With V trimmed by 4 bases and J by 6 bases, 1 base remained unmatched. CDR3 protein: CASSRDRVNEQFF. The CDR3 DNA is TGTGCCAGCAGCCGGGACAGGGTCAATGAGCAGTTCTTC.

V usage is TRBV5-1 and J usage is TRBJ1-6; TRBD1 is a possible D gene (6 bases). CDR3 size: 15 residues. Looked up from germline, CDR1 is SGHRS and CDR2 is YFSETQ. V was trimmed by 3 bases and J by 7 bases, leaving 14 bases between them. CDR3 nucleotide sequence: TGCGCCAGCAGCTCGGACGGACAGCCGAATTCACCCCTCCACTTT. It codes for CASSSDGQPNSPLHF. The whole variable domain, filled in from reference TRBV5-1 and TRBJ1-6, reads KAGVTQTPRYLIKTRGQQVTLSCSPISGHRSVSWYQQTPGQGLQFLFEYFSETQRNKGNFPGRFSGRQFSNSRSEMNVSTLELGDSALYLCASSSDGQPNSPLHFGNGTRLTVT.

This clone was observed once. The chain has TRBV7-8 and TRBJ2-2; TRBD1 aligns across 9 bases. The CDR3 extends over 15 amino acids. Losses at the gene ends were 5 bases for V and 6 bases for J; bases not matched to a gene: 7. CDR1 is SGHVS, CDR2 FQNEAQ, per germline. CDR3 amino acids: CASSTGTGSAGELFF. DNA of the CDR3: TGTGCCAGCAGCACCGGGACAGGGAGTGCCGGGGAGCTGTTTTTT. The full variable domain, rest sourced from reference TRBV7-8 and TRBJ2-2, is GAGVSQSPRYKVAKRGQDVALRCDPISGHVSLFWYQQALGQGPEFLTYFQNEAQLDKSGLPSDRFFAERPEGSVSTLKIQRTQQEDSAVYLCASSTGTGSAGELFFGEGSRLTVL.

The chain is built from TRBV19 and TRBJ1-1; TRBD1 might be the D (6 bases). V dropped 4 bases and J dropped 1 base, with 10 bases sitting between them. Germline CDR1 and CDR2: LNHDA and SQIVND (reference sequence). The CDR3 loop spans 14 amino acids. CDR3 protein: CASSKRQENTEAFF. The CDR3 DNA sequence: TGTGCCAGTAGTAAACGACAGGAGAACACTGAAGCTTTCTTT.

The chain combines TRBV27 with TRBJ2-7; TRBD2 matches 11 bases. The CDR3 extends over 16 amino acids. From germline, CDR1 is MNHEY and CDR2 SMNVEV (reference sequence). The V segment lost 3 bases and the J segment 2 bases; nucleotides outside the gene matches: 6. In nucleotides, the CDR3 is TGTGCCAGCAGTTTGACCGTAGCGGGAGGGCCCTACGAGCAGTACTTC. Translated: CASSLTVAGGPYEQYF.

This clone appeared a single time. This chain links TRBV7-2 with TRBJ2-1; maybe TRBD2 (6 bases). Per germline, CDR1 SGHTA and CDR2 FQGNSA. The CDR3 is made up of 15 amino acids. The V end lost 5 bases, the J end lost 0 bases, and 11 bases lay between the germline ends. CDR3 region: CASSQAGGSYNEQFF. For the CDR3, the DNA is TGTGCCAGCAGCCAGGCCGGGGGCTCCTACAATGAGCAGTTCTTC.

This chain connects TRBV7-9 to TRBJ2-3, with a tentative D call TRBD1 (6 bases). CDR1 is SEHNR and CDR2 is FQNEAQ in the germline V gene (reference sequence). V shed 0 bases and J shed 6 bases, with 10 bases lying between them. The CDR3 has 14 residues. The CDR3 reads CASSLAAGADTQYF. CDR3 coding DNA: TGTGCCAGCAGCTTAGCGGCAGGGGCCGATACGCAGTATTTT.

The chain carries TRBV6-5 and TRBJ1-2; TRBD1 aligns across 8 bases. The CDR3 has 13 residues. Trimming cost V 4 bases and J 4 bases; bases outside gene matches: 2. Germline CDR1 MNHEY, CDR2 SVGAGI. The CDR3 region has the DNA TGTGCCAGCAGTTTACAGGGGGTCTATGGCTACACCTTC. It yields the protein CASSLQGVYGYTF.

The V call is TRBV19, the J call TRBJ2-5; 8 bases fit TRBD1. CDR1 is LNHDA and CDR2 is SQIVND in the germline V gene (reference sequence). This CDR3 is built from 14 residues. V lost 3 bases, J lost 4 bases, and 4 bases stayed unmatched. The CDR3 sequence is CASSIDRGVETQYF. The CDR3 bases are TGTGCCAGTAGTATTGACAGGGGCGTAGAGACCCAGTACTTC.

The chain uses TRBV4-1 and TRBJ1-6, with D maybe TRBD1 (6 bases). The CDR3 sequence is 16 residues long. V was cut by 5 bases and J by 0 bases, with 11 bases left in between. In germline, CDR1 is MGHRA, CDR2 YSYEKL. The CDR3 DNA reads TGCGCCAGCAGCGTCCAGGGGAGCTCCTATAATTCACCCCTCCACTTT. It specifies CASSVQGSSYNSPLHF.

The sample holds a few counts of this clone. The V call is TRBV5-1, the J call TRBJ1-1; TRBD1 might be the D (5 bases). The CDR3 sequence is 14 residues long. V lost 0 bases, J lost 6 bases, and 12 bases lay in between. Germline V CDR1 and CDR2: SGHRS, YFSETQ. The CDR3 DNA follows: TGCGCCAGCAGCTTGGATGGGCAGGGATCTGAAGCTTTCTTT. This gives the protein CASSLDGQGSEAFF.

The chain carries TRBV27 and TRBJ2-7, with 8 bases matching TRBD1. This CDR3 is 13 amino acids long. Trimming took 8 bases from V and 6 from J; bases not matched to a gene: 9. In germline, CDR1 is MNHEY, CDR2 SMNVEV (reference sequence). The CDR3: CASARRGPIEQYF. The CDR3 DNA reads as TGTGCCAGCGCCCGCAGGGGGCCCATCGAGCAGTACTTC.

The genes are TRBV5-4 and TRBJ1-1, with D possibly TRBD1 on 5 matching bases. CDR3 length: 14 residues. Per germline, CDR1 SGHNT and CDR2 YYREEE (reference sequence). V lost 0 bases to trimming and J lost 6 bases, with 12 bases between them. The DNA for the CDR3 is TGTGCCAGCAGCTTGGCGGCAGGGTCCGCTGAAGCTTTCTTT. Translating it yields CASSLAAGSAEAFF.

The chain employs TRBV4-1 and TRBJ2-3; D may be TRBD2 (5 bases). With 3 bases removed from V and 8 bases from J, the gap between germline ends came to 15 bases. Looked up from germline, CDR1 is MGHRA and CDR2 is YSYEKL. The CDR3 runs to 14 residues. For the CDR3, the DNA is TGCGCCAGCAGCCAGACCCCGGTAGCGCCTACGCAGTATTTT. It encodes CASSQTPVAPTQYF.

The chain recombines TRBV7-6 with TRBJ2-7; TRBD1 agrees at 10 bases. With 5 bases clipped from V and 3 bases from J, the junction kept 7 bases outside the gene matches. Germline values: CDR1 SGHVS, CDR2 FNYEAQ. The CDR3 totals 15 residues. CDR3 protein: CASSPWTGGNYEQYF. CDR3 DNA sequence: TGTGCCAGCAGCCCGTGGACAGGGGGAAACTACGAGCAGTACTTC. The full variable domain, with the rest looked up from reference TRBV7-6 and TRBJ2-7, is GAGVSQSPRYKVTKRGQDVALRCDPISGHVSLYWYRQALGQGPEFLTYFNYEAQQDKSGLPNDRFSAERPEGSISTLTIQRTEQRDSAMYRCASSPWTGGNYEQYFGPGTRLTVT.